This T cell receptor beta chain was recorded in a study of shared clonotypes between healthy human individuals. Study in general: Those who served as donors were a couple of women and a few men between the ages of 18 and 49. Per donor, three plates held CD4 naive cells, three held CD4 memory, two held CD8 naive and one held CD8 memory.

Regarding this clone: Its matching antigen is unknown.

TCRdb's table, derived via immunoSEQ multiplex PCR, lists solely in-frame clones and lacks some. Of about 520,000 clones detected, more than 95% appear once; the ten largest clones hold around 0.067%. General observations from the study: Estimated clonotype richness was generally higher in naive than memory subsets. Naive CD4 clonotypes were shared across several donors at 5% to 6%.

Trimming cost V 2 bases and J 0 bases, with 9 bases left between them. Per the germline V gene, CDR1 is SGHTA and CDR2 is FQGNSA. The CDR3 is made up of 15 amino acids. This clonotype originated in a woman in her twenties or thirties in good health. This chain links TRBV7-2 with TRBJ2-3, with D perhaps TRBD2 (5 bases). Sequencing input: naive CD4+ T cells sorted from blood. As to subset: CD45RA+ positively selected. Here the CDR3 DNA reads TGTGCCAGCAGCTTATTCGGGGTTAGCACAGATACGCAGTATTTT. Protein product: CASSLFGVSTDTQYF.